This T cell receptor (beta chain) emerged from a study of kidney transplant recipient with SARS-CoV-2 infection. This clonotype was counted once. TCRdb re-called the reads through MiXCR, storing one row per CDR3 protein. The table has about 240,000 distinct CDR3 sequences, around 30% seen once. This CDR3 is 15 amino acids long. V was cut by 7 bases and J by 4 bases, with 19 bases left in between. The germline V gene has CDR1 MGHRA and CDR2 YSYEKL. The TCR was taken from a young adult male patient who had COVID-19 and was a kidney transplant recipient. Some T cells may have originated in the graft donor. Sample: a blood sample, taken at baseline and between days 110 and 120 from a kidney transplant recipient. This chain links TRBV4-1 with TRBJ1-2; the D gene is possibly TRBD1 (5 bases). CDR3 coding DNA: TGCGCCAGCAACCCTCGGGAGGGGCAGAGCTATGGCTACACCTTC. Residues: CASNPREGQSYGYTF.